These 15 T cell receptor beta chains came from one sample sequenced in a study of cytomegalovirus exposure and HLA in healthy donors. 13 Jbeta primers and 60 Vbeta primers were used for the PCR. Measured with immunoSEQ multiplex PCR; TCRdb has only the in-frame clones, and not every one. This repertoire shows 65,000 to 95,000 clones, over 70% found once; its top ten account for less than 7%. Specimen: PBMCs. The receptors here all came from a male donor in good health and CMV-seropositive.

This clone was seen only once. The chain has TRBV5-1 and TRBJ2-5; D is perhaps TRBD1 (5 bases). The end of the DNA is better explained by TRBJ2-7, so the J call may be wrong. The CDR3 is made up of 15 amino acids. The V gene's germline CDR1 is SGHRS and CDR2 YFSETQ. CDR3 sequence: CASSAVGQGFDEQYF. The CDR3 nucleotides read TGCGCCAGCAGCGCTGTAGGGCAGGGTTTCGACGAGCAGTACTTC.

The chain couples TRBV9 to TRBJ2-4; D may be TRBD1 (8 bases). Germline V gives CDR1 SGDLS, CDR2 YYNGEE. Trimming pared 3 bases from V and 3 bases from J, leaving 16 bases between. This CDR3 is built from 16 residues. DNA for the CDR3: TGTGCCAGCAGCGGGGGGGGCAGGGGGCACAAAAACATTCAGTACTTC. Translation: CASSGGGRGHKNIQYF. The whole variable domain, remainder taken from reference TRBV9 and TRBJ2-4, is DSGVTQTPKHLITATGQRVTLRCSPRSGDLSVYWYQQSLDQGLQFLIQYYNGEERAKGNILERFSAQQFPDLHSELNLSSLELGDSALYFCASSGGGRGHKNIQYFGAGTRLSVL.

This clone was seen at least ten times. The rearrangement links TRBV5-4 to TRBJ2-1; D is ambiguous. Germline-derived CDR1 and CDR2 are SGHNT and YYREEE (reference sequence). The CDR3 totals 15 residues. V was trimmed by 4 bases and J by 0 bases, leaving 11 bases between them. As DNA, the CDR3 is TGTGCCAGCAGCCTAGACCAGAGCTCCTACAATGAGCAGTTCTTC. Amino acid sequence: CASSLDQSSYNEQFF.

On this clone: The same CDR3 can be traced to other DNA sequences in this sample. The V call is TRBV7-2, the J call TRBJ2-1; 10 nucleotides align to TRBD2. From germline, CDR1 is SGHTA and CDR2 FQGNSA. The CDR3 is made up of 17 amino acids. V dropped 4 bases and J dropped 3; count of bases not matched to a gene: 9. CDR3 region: CASSSQRSSGGYNEQFF. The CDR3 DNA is TGTGCCAGCAGCTCCCAACGGTCTAGCGGGGGCTACAATGAGCAGTTCTTC.

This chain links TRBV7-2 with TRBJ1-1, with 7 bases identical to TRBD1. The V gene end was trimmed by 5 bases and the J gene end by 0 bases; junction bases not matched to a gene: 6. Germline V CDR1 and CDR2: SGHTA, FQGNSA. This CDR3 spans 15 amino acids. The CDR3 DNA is TGTGCCAGCAGCGGCTCCGGGACAGTGAACACTGAAGCTTTCTTT. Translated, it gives CASSGSGTVNTEAFF.

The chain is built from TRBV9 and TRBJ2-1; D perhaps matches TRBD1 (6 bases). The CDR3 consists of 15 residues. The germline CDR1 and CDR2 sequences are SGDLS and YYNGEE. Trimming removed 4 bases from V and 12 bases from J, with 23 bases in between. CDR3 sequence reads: CASSPPLLQGPRQFF. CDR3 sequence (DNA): TGTGCCAGCAGCCCACCCCTTTTACAGGGCCCCCGGCAGTTCTTC.

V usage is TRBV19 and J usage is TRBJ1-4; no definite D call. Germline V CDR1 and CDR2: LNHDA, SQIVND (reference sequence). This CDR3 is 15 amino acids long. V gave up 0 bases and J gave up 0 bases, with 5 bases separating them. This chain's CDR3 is CASSIEAPTNEKLFF. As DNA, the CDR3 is TGTGCCAGTAGTATAGAGGCTCCAACTAATGAAAAACTGTTTTTT.

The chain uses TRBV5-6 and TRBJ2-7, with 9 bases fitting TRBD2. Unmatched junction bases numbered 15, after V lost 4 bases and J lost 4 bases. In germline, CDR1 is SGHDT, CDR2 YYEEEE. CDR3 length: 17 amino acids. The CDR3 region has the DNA TGTGCCAGCAGCGCGGGGGGGGCAGGGATTTGGGTTTACGAGCAGTACTTC. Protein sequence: CASSAGGAGIWVYEQYF.

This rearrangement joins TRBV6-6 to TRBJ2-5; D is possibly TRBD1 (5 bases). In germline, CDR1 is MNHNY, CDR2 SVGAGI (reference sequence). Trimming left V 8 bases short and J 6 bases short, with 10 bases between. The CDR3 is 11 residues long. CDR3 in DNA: TGTGCCAGCCTCCAGGGAAAGACCCAGTACTTC. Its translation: CASLQGKTQYF.

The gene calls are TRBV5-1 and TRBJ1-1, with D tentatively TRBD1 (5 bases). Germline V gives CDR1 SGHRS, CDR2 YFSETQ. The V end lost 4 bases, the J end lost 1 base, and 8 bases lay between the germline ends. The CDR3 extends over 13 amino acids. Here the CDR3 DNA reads TGCGCCAGCAGCCCCGGACAGAACACTGAAGCTTTCTTT. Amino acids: CASSPGQNTEAFF.

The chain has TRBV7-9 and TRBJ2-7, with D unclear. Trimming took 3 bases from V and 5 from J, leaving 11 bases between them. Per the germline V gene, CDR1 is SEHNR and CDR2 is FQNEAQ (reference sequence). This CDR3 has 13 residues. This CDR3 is CASSLANSNEQYF. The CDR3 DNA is TGTGCCAGCAGCTTGGCTAACAGCAACGAGCAGTACTTC.

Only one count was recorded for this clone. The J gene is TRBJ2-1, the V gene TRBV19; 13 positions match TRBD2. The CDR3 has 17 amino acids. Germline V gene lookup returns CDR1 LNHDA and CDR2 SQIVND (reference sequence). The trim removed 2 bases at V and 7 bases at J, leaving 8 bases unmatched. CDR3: CASSIRKGTSGKNEQFF. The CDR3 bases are TGTGCCAGTAGTATACGGAAAGGGACTAGCGGGAAGAATGAGCAGTTCTTC.

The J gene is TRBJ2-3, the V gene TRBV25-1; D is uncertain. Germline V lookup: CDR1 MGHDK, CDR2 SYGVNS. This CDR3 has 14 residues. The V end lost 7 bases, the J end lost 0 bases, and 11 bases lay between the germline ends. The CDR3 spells CASTLTGSTDTQYF. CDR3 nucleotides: TGTGCCAGCACCCTAACCGGGAGCACAGATACGCAGTATTTT.

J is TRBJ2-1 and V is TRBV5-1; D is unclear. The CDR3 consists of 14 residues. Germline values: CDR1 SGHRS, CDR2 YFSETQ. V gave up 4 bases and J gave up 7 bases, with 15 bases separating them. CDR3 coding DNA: TGCGCCAGCAGCCTGGACCCCGAACGGAATGAGCAGTTCTTC. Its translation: CASSLDPERNEQFF.

The CDR3, as DNA: TGTGCCAGCAGCCGACTAGCGGGGCAAGAGACCCAGTACTTC. As protein: CASSRLAGQETQYF. The chain joins TRBV11-2 to TRBJ2-5, with TRBD2 identical over 11 bases. The CDR3 runs 14 residues. The junction had 1 base not matched to a gene; V was cut back by 5 bases and J by 2 bases. The germline CDR1 and CDR2 sequences are SGHAT and FQNNGV. Full variable domain (outside the CDR3, taken from reference TRBV11-2 and TRBJ2-5): EAGVAQSPRYKIIEKRQSVAFWCNPISGHATLYWYQQILGQGPKLLIQFQNNGVVDDSQLPKDRFSAERLKGVDSTLKIQPAKLEDSAVYLCASSRLAGQETQYFGPGTRLLVL.